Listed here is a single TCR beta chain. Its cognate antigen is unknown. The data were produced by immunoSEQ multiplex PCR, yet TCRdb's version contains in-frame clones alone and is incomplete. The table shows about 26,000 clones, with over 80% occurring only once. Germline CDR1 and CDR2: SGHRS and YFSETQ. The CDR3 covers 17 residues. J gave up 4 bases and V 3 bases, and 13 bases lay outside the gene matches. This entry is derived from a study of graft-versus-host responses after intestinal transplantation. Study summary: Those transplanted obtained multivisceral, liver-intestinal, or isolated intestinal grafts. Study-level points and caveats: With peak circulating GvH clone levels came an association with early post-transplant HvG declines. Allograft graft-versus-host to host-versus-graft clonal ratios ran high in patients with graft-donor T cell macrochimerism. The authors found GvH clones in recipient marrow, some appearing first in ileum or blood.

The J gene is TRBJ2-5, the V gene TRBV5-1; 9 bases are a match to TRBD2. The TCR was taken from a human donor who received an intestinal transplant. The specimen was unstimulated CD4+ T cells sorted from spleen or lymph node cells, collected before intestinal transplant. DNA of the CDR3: TGCGCCAGCAGCTCTGGTTTAGCGGGAGAGGGTTCAGAGACCCAGTACTTC. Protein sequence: CASSSGLAGEGSETQYF. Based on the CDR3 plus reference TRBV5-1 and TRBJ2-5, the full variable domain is KAGVTQTPRYLIKTRGQQVTLSCSPISGHRSVSWYQQTPGQGLQFLFEYFSETQRNKGNFPGRFSGRQFSNSRSEMNVSTLELGDSALYLCASSSGLAGEGSETQYFGPGTRLLVL.